These T cell receptor beta chains were read from a single sample in a study of CD8 T cells in Susac syndrome. TCRdb re-analysed the immunoSEQ multiplex PCR reads in MiXCR, keeping a single row per CDR3 protein. The profile covers over 150,000 distinct CDR3 sequences, with approximately 93% appearing a single time and about 0.088% taken by the ten largest. The sample consisted of CD4+ T cells from PBMCs. Every receptor here comes from a human donor with multiple sclerosis. CDR3s include the opening cysteine and the closing phenylalanine or tryptophan. A D gene is named only where the DNA matches it firmly.

V	J	D	CDR3	DNA
TRBV2	TRBJ2-1	TRBD2	CASSAWTSSYNEQFF	TGTGCCAGCAGTGCATGGACTAGCTCCTACAATGAGCAGTTCTTC
TRBV6-2/TRBV6-3	TRBJ2-2	-	CASSYWTGRGTGELFF	TGTGCCAGCAGTTACTGGACAGGGAGGGGCACCGGGGAGCTGTTTTTT
TRBV6-5	TRBJ2-7	TRBD1	CASTVRGRKLQYF	TGTGCCAGCACCGTAAGGGGGCGGAAACTGCAGTACTTC
TRBV7-3	TRBJ1-1	TRBD1	CASSLTGGIGEAFF	TGTGCCAGCAGCCTGACAGGGGGCATCGGTGAAGCTTTCTTT
TRBV5-1	TRBJ2-1	-	CASSTQDSYNEQFF	TGCGCCAGCAGCACCCAGGACTCCTACAATGAGCAGTTCTTC
TRBV11-2	TRBJ2-6	TRBD2	CASSSPGTSGISGANVLTF	TGTGCCAGCAGCTCACCTGGGACTAGCGGGATCTCTGGGGCCAACGTCCTGACTTTC
TRBV19	TRBJ1-2	-	CASSAGPRGYTF	TGTGCCAGTAGTGCGGGACCTCGAGGCTACACCTTC
TRBV4-3	TRBJ2-7	TRBD2	CASSQVATSGFYEQYF	TGCGCCAGCAGCCAAGTAGCTACTAGCGGTTTCTACGAGCAGTACTTC
TRBV9	TRBJ1-2	-	CASSVGPQGTESIYGYTF	TGTGCCAGCAGCGTAGGCCCTCAGGGGACTGAGTCTATCTATGGCTACACCTTC
TRBV5-1	TRBJ2-3	TRBD2	CASSASGGTSTDTQYF	TGCGCCAGCAGCGCAAGCGGGGGAACTAGCACAGATACGCAGTATTTT
TRBV20-1	TRBJ2-7	-	CSARDLRVPYEQYF	TGCAGTGCTAGAGATCTGCGGGTTCCCTACGAGCAGTACTTC